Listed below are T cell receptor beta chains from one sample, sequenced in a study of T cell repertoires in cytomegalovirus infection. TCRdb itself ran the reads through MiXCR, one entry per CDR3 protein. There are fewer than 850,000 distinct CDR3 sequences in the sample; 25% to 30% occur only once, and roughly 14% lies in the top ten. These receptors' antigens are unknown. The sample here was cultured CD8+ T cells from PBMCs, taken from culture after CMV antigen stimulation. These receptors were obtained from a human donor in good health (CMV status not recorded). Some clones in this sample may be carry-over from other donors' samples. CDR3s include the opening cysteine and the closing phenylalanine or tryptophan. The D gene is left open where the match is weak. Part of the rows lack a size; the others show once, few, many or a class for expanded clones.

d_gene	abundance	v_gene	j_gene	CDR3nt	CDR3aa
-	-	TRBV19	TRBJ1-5	TGTGCCAGTAGTATACGGTATAGCAATCAGCCCCAGCATTTT	CASSIRYSNQPQHF
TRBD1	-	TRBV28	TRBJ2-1	TGTGCCACCGGGACAGGGTTATATGAGCAGTTCTTC	CATGTGLYEQFF
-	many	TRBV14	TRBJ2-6	TGTGCCAGCAGCTCACTGGGGGGGGCCAACGTCCTGACTTTC	CASSSLGGANVLTF
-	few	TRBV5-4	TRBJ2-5	TGTGCCAGCAGCTTGGTATCCCGTTGGAGACCCGCCGGAGAGACCCAGTACTTC	CASSLVSRWRPAGETQYF
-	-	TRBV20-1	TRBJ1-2	TGCAGTGCTTTCCCGGGGGTCTATGGCTACACCTTC	CSAFPGVYGYTF
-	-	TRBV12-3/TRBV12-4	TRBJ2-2	TGTGCCAGCAGTTGGGACAACCAAAGCACCGGGGAGCTGTTTTTT	CASSWDNQSTGELFF
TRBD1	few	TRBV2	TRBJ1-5	TGTGCCATCCGAGACAGGGGCAATCAGCCCCAGCATTTT	CAIRDRGNQPQHF
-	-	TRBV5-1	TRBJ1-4	TGCGCCAGCAGCCCTAACCATGAAAAACTGTTTTTT	CASSPNHEKLFF
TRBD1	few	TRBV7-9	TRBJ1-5	TGTGCCAGCAGCTCCAACAGGGGGCTTAGCTATCAGCCCCAGCATTTT	CASSSNRGLSYQPQHF
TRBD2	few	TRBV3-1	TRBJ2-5	TGTGCCAGCAGCCTCCAGCGGGGGGGCCGGGAGGAGACCCAGTACTTC	CASSLQRGGREETQYF
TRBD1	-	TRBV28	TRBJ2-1	TGTGCCATTTTATGGGGCAGGGGGTACAATGAGCAGTTCTTC	CAILWGRGYNEQFF
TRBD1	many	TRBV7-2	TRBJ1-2	TGTGCCAGCAGCTTAAGTTGGGACAGCGTCTATGGCTACACCTTC	CASSLSWDSVYGYTF
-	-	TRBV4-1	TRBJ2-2	TGCGCCAGCAGCCAAGACTGGAGGTTCGACACCGGGGAGCTGTTTTTT	CASSQDWRFDTGELFF
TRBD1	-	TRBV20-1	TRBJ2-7	TGCAGTGCTCCCCCGACAGGGACCTACGAGCAGTACTTC	CSAPPTGTYEQYF
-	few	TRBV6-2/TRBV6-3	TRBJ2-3	TGTGCCAGCAGTTACTCGACGGTAACGGATACGCAGTATTTT	CASSYSTVTDTQYF
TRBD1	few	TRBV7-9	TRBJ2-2	TGTGCCAGCAGCATACGGACAGGACGACCGAACACCGGGGAGCTGTTTTTT	CASSIRTGRPNTGELFF
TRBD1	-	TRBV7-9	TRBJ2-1	TGTGCCAGCAGCGGACAGGGGCGAGGCAATGAGCAGTTCTTC	CASSGQGRGNEQFF
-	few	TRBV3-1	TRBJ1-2	TGTGCCAGCAGCGCCAATACTTACAGTGGGGACAACTATGGCTACACCTTC	CASSANTYSGDNYGYTF
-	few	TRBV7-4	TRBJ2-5	TGTGCCAGCAGCTACACAGAAGAGACCCAGTACTTC	CASSYTEETQYF
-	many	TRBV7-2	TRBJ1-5	TGTGCCAGCAGCTTAATTTTCTCGGGGCCCCAGCATTTT	CASSLIFSGPQHF
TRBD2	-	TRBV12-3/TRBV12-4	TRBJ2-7	TGTGCCAGCAGTTTCGTGACTAGCGGGGCCTACGAGCAGTACTTC	CASSFVTSGAYEQYF
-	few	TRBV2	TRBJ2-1	TGTGCCAGCCTTTTCCGGGTCCTTGGTGAGCAGTTCTTC	CASLFRVLGEQFF
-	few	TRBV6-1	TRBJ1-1	TGTGCCAGCAGTGAAGCACAGGGAACTGAAGCTTTCTTT	CASSEAQGTEAFF
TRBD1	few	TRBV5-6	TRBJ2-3	TGTGCCAGCAGCTGGACAGGGGAGTGGAGCACAGATACGCAGTATTTT	CASSWTGEWSTDTQYF
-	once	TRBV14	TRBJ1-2	TGTGCCAGCAGCCCCGACTTAAGGGGGACGGTCTATGGCTACACCTTC	CASSPDLRGTVYGYTF
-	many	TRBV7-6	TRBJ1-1	TGTGCCAGCAGCCCCCGGACGGTGAACACTGAAGCTTTCTTT	CASSPRTVNTEAFF
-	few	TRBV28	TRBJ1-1	TGTGCCAGCAGTTTTTGGGACACAGACACTGAAGCTTTCTTT	CASSFWDTDTEAFF
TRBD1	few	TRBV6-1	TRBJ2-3	TGTGCCAGCCTACTTCCGGGACAGGGGCGGACGCTATACACAGATACGCAGTATTTT	CASLLPGQGRTLYTDTQYF
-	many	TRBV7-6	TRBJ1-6	TGTGCCAGCAGCTTAGAACCAGGGGAGAAACCCCTCCACTTT	CASSLEPGEKPLHF
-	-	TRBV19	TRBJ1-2	TGTGCCAGTAGTATAGATCTCGAGCCCTCGGCCTATGGCTACACCTTC	CASSIDLEPSAYGYTF
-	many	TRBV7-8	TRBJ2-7	TGTGCCAGCAGCTTAGTCGTACGCAGTATCAGCTCCTACGAGCAGTACTTC	CASSLVVRSISSYEQYF
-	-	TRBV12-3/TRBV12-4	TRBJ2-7	TGTGCCAGCAGTGGGGGAGGCGAGCAGTACTTC	CASSGGGEQYF
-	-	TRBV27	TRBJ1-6	TGTGCCAGCAGTCCCAGGGCCTCACCCCTCCACTTT	CASSPRASPLHF
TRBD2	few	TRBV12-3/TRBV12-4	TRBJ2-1	TGTGCCAGCACTAACGGCTCAGCGGGGGGGCTCGATGAGCAGTTCTTC	CASTNGSAGGLDEQFF
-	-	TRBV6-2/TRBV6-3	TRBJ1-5	TGTGCCACCTTGGAACGGTTGAGCAATCAGCCCCAGCATTTT	CATLERLSNQPQHF
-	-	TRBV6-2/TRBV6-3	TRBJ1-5	TGTGCCAGCAGCCCGCCGAATAATCAGCCCCAGCATTTT	CASSPPNNQPQHF
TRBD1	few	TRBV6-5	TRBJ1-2	TGTGCCAGCAGCGCCGGGACAGGGAATATTGGCTACACCTTC	CASSAGTGNIGYTF
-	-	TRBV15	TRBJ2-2	TGTGCCACCAGCAGAGTAGGAGGGGACAACGGGGAGCTGTTTTTT	CATSRVGGDNGELFF
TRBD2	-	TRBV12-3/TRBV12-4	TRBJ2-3	TGTGCCAGCAGTCCTCAAGGACTAGCTAGGCCCACAGATACGCAGTATTTT	CASSPQGLARPTDTQYF
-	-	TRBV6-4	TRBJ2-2	TGTGCCAGCAGCGCAACTCTAGACGGGGAGCTGTTTTTT	CASSATLDGELFF
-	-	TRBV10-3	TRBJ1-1	TGTGCCGTGAGGGGAGGGGGGGACACTGAAGCTTTCTTT	CAVRGGGDTEAFF
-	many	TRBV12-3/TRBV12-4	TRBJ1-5	TGTGCCAGCAGTCCTGCAAACGCGGTGGGCAATCAGCCCCAGCATTTT	CASSPANAVGNQPQHF
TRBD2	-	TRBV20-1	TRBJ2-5	TGCAGTGCTAGCGAGGGGATAGCGGGGGGGCGGGAGACCCAGTACTTC	CSASEGIAGGRETQYF
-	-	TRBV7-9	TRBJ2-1	TGTGCCAGCAGCTCTAGGGTGAGCGAGCAGTTCTTC	CASSSRVSEQFF
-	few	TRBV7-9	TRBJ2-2	TGTGCCAGCAGCTTACTTAGGACCGGGGAGCTGTTTTTT	CASSLLRTGELFF
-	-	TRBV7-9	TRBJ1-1	TGTGCCAGCAGCGCTCCGGGACAAGTTTGGGCTTTCTTT	CASSAPGQVWAFF
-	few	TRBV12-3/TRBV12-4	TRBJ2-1	TGTGCCAGCAGCCCCTTCGGAGGGGCCGCCTACAATGAGCAGTTCTTC	CASSPFGGAAYNEQFF
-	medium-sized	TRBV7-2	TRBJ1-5	TGTGCCAGCAGCCCGGACGGTCCTAGCAATCAGCCCCAGCATTTT	CASSPDGPSNQPQHF
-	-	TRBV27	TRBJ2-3	TGTGCCAGCAGTCCTCAGTCCCCCACAGATACGCAGTATTTT	CASSPQSPTDTQYF